The 29 T cell receptor beta chains in this list originate from one sample, sequenced in a study of control samples from healthy donors and cancer patients. The repertoire was sequenced with immunoSEQ multiplex PCR; TCRdb's copy has only in-frame clones and lacks some. The sample yields roughly 70,000 clones, approximately 84% seen once. The material sequenced was blood. Receptors were obtained from a man aged 50-59 years in good health.

The rearrangement links TRBV11-2 to TRBJ1-4; 7 bases are a match to TRBD1. Losses at the gene ends were 5 bases for V and 5 bases for J; bases not matched to a gene: 8. Looked up from germline, CDR1 is SGHAT and CDR2 is FQNNGV. This CDR3 is 15 amino acids long. CDR3 sequence (DNA): TGTGCCAGCAGCATACAGGGACAGCCGAATGAAAAACTGTTTTTT. Encoded protein: CASSIQGQPNEKLFF.

CDR3 sequence reads: CASSQGQGGSTIYF. The DNA of the CDR3 is TGTGCCAGCAGCCAGGGACAGGGTGGATCCACCATATATTTT. The V call is TRBV28, the J call TRBJ1-3; 9 bases match TRBD1. Trimming at V came to 6 bases and at J to 9 bases, leaving 9 bases not matched to a gene. This CDR3 has 14 residues. Looked up from germline, CDR1 is MDHEN and CDR2 is SYDVKM.

The V and J genes are TRBV28 and TRBJ1-3, with a weak D call TRBD1 (6 bases). With 0 bases removed from V and 3 bases from J, the gap between germline ends came to 12 bases. This CDR3 has 16 amino acids. Germline V gene data show CDR1 as MDHEN and CDR2 as SYDVKM. The CDR3 here is CASSLWFEQGGNTIYF. As DNA, the CDR3 is TGTGCCAGCAGTTTATGGTTTGAACAGGGTGGAAACACCATATATTTT.

The V and J genes are TRBV6-2 or TRBV6-3 and TRBJ1-3; the D is unclear. Germline loops: CDR1 MNHEY, CDR2 SVGEGT. Trimming took off 1 base at V and 4 bases at J, with 5 bases between the two ends. This CDR3 spans 13 amino acids. The CDR3 spells CASSYFGGNTIYF. The CDR3 DNA sequence: TGTGCCAGCAGTTACTTCGGGGGAAACACCATATATTTT.

The chain recombines TRBV4-1 with TRBJ2-7; 14 bases line up with TRBD2. V dropped 2 bases and J dropped 2; count of bases not matched to a gene: 8. The CDR3 is 18 residues long. The germline gives CDR1 MGHRA, CDR2 YSYEKL. The CDR3 loop reads CASSQSQRLAGGPYEQYF. CDR3 nucleotides: TGCGCCAGCAGCCAATCTCAGAGACTAGCGGGGGGGCCCTACGAGCAGTACTTC.

V is TRBV30 and J is TRBJ2-1, with a tentative D call TRBD2 (6 bases). Per the germline V gene, CDR1 is GTSNPN and CDR2 is SVGIG (reference sequence). The CDR3 covers 12 residues. V was shortened by 3 bases and J by 12 bases, with 15 bases between the two germline ends. CDR3 sequence: CAWRAGQVRQFF. CDR3 nucleotides: TGTGCCTGGAGGGCGGGGCAGGTTAGGCAGTTCTTC.

Notes on this clone: The identical CDR3 is also encoded by other nucleotide sequences in the sample. V and J are TRBV11-3 and TRBJ2-2, with D tentatively TRBD2 (5 bases). This CDR3 region has 15 residues. CDR1 and CDR2 (germline): SGHNT, YENEEA. Between the trimmed V and J ends, which lost 0 bases and 5 bases, there was a span of 10 bases. The CDR3 sequence: CASSLDPTSTGELFF. Written as DNA, the CDR3 is TGTGCCAGCAGCTTAGATCCAACTAGTACCGGGGAGCTGTTTTTT.

This clone has a single count. V and J are TRBV19 and TRBJ2-7; 9 nucleotides agree with TRBD1. The CDR3 is 15 amino acids. Per the germline V gene, CDR1 is LNHDA and CDR2 is SQIVND (reference sequence). The V and J ends lost 3 bases and 2 bases, in that order; junction bases with no gene match: 5. The CDR3 DNA is TGTGCCAGTAGTATCCCGGGACAGGGCACCTACGAGCAGTACTTC. It yields the protein CASSIPGQGTYEQYF.

The V gene is TRBV30, the J gene TRBJ2-2, with 8 bases aligning to TRBD2. In germline, CDR1 is GTSNPN, CDR2 SVGIG (reference sequence). The CDR3 is 13 amino acids. Losses at the gene ends were 4 bases for V and 7 bases for J; bases not matched to a gene: 5. CDR3 in DNA: TGTGCCTGGAACGGACTAGCAGTCGGGGAGCTGTTTTTT. Protein product: CAWNGLAVGELFF.

This chain joins TRBV4-3 and TRBJ1-2, with D unclear. Germline values: CDR1 LGHNA, CDR2 YSLEER. CDR3 length equals 15 residues. V was clipped by 0 bases and J by 0 bases, with 8 bases between them. The CDR3 bases are TGCGCCAGCAGCCAAGACGAGGGAGCTAACTATGGCTACACCTTC. The encoded protein is CASSQDEGANYGYTF.

The genes are TRBV7-3 and TRBJ1-1; weak D call: TRBD1 (6 bases). The CDR3 loop spans 15 amino acids. The germline V gene encodes CDR1 SGHTA and CDR2 FQGTGA. Trimming removed 1 base from V and 1 base from J, with 10 bases in between. The chain's CDR3 is CASSLRGARNTEAFF. As DNA, the CDR3 is TGTGCCAGCAGCTTAAGGGGGGCACGGAACACTGAAGCTTTCTTT.

This CDR3 reads CASSMDGAKGNEQFF. The DNA of the CDR3 is TGTGCCAGTAGTATGGACGGGGCTAAAGGGAATGAGCAGTTCTTC. This chain joins TRBV19 and TRBJ2-1; perhaps D is TRBD1 or TRBD2 (5 bases each). V was cut by 3 bases and J by 7 bases, with 16 bases left in between. The CDR3 runs 15 residues. Germline V gene data show CDR1 as LNHDA and CDR2 as SQIVND (reference sequence).

This chain joins TRBV28 and TRBJ1-5, with TRBD1 matching 9 bases. With V trimmed by 6 bases and J by 5 bases, 8 bases remained unmatched. The CDR3 consists of 15 residues. Germline CDR1 MDHEN, CDR2 SYDVKM. The CDR3 DNA follows: TGTGCCAGCAGGACCGATTACAGGGGGCATCAGCCCCAGCATTTT. The encoded protein is CASRTDYRGHQPQHF.

This clone was detected only a few times. The DNA of the CDR3 is TGCGCCAGCAGCGAGGACAGCTATAGCAATCAGCCCCAGCATTTT. This sequence encodes CASSEDSYSNQPQHF. J is TRBJ1-5 and V is TRBV5-1; D possibly corresponds to TRBD1 (6 bases). This CDR3 contains 15 residues. Germline V gives CDR1 SGHRS, CDR2 YFSETQ. V was shortened by 4 bases and J by 0 bases, with 11 bases between the two germline ends.

The V and J genes are TRBV12-3 or TRBV12-4 and TRBJ2-5; D not resolved. The CDR3 covers 12 residues. With 3 bases removed from V and 5 bases from J, the gap between germline ends came to 7 bases. CDR3 loop: CASSFRFETQYF. The CDR3 DNA sequence: TGTGCCAGCAGTTTCAGATTCGAGACCCAGTACTTC.

This chain connects TRBV29-1 to TRBJ1-1; D perhaps matches TRBD1 (6 bases). CDR3 length equals 13 residues. Trimming stripped 6 bases from V and 2 bases from J, with 13 bases between. The germline V gene has CDR1 SQVTM and CDR2 ANQGSEA. The CDR3 bases are TGCAGCGTCTACACAGGGTTCAACACTGAAGCTTTCTTT. Its translation: CSVYTGFNTEAFF.

A remark on this clone: One end of the junction varies from germline; a read error may be responsible. V and J are TRBV3-1 (or the pseudogene TRBV3-2) and TRBJ2-2; D is undetermined. The CDR3 extends over 14 amino acids. Germline lookup yields CDR1 LGHDT and CDR2 YNNKEL (reference sequence). The CDR3: CASSQSLYTRELFF. For the CDR3, the DNA is TGTGCCAGCAGCCAAAGCCTCTACACCAGGGAGCTGTTTTTT.

The chain recombines TRBV7-3 with TRBJ2-5; TRBD1 aligns across 7 bases. Trimming cost V 5 bases and J 1 base; bases outside gene matches: 7. Germline values: CDR1 SGHTA, CDR2 FQGTGA. The CDR3 loop spans 15 amino acids. The CDR3 is CASSPTGWGQETQYF. CDR3 nucleotides: TGTGCCAGCAGCCCGACAGGGTGGGGCCAAGAGACCCAGTACTTC.

This rearrangement joins TRBV7-9 to TRBJ1-2; unclear D gene. This CDR3 has 16 amino acids. V dropped 4 bases and J dropped 0 bases, with 15 bases sitting between them. Per the germline V gene, CDR1 is SEHNR and CDR2 is FQNEAQ (reference sequence). The CDR3 bases are TGTGCCAGCAGCTCAGACGAGGGTTTAGCTAACTATGGCTACACCTTC. Amino acids: CASSSDEGLANYGYTF.

The V and J genes are TRBV27 and TRBJ2-7; 7 bases align to TRBD2. The CDR3 loop spans 15 amino acids. The J segment lost 7 bases and the V segment lost 5 bases, leaving 14 bases of the junction unmatched. Per the germline V gene, CDR1 is MNHEY and CDR2 is SMNVEV (reference sequence). CDR3 bases: TGTGCCAGCAGTCCTCTAAGTGGGAGGGCGAGGGAGCAGTACTTC. It specifies CASSPLSGRAREQYF.

This rearrangement joins TRBV11-2 to TRBJ1-2; D is uncertain. This CDR3 contains 19 residues. Trimming removed 4 bases from V and 0 bases from J, with 24 bases in between. In germline, CDR1 is SGHAT, CDR2 FQNNGV. The CDR3 DNA sequence: TGTGCCAGCAGCTCCCCTTTTCTAAAGGGAAAAAAAGCTAACTATGGCTACACCTTC. This sequence encodes CASSSPFLKGKKANYGYTF.

The V gene is TRBV7-2, the J gene TRBJ2-5; TRBD1 matches 7 bases. Trimming cost V 5 bases and J 5 bases; bases outside gene matches: 8. CDR3 size: 14 residues. Germline-derived CDR1 and CDR2 are SGHTA and FQGNSA. The CDR3 DNA is TGTGCCAGCAGCGCCAGGACAGGCAGGGAGACCCAGTACTTC. Protein: CASSARTGRETQYF.

The chain carries TRBV28 and TRBJ1-5; maybe TRBD1 (5 bases). CDR1 and CDR2 (germline): MDHEN, SYDVKM. V was pared by 7 bases and J by 3 bases, with 19 bases between. The CDR3 contains 16 residues. In DNA, the CDR3 is TGTGCCAGCAACTCCGGGGCTTATGGTGACAATCAGCCCCAGCATTTT. Encoded protein: CASNSGAYGDNQPQHF.

This chain connects TRBV28 to TRBJ2-7; unclear D gene. Germline V CDR1 and CDR2: MDHEN, SYDVKM. V was cut by 1 base and J by 6 bases, with 7 bases left in between. The CDR3 extends over 12 amino acids. CDR3 in amino acids: CASSLSLPEQYF. CDR3 DNA: TGTGCCAGCAGTTTATCTTTACCCGAGCAGTACTTC.

V is TRBV30 and J is TRBJ2-4; the D is unclear. The CDR3 loop spans 15 amino acids. Looked up from germline, CDR1 is GTSNPN and CDR2 is SVGIG (reference sequence). V lost 6 bases and J 0 bases, leaving 15 bases between the germline ends. In nucleotides, the CDR3 is TGTGCCTGTACTAAACTCCGGTTAGCCAAAAACATTCAGTACTTC. Protein sequence: CACTKLRLAKNIQYF.

V and J are TRBV2 and TRBJ2-5; TRBD1 aligns across 7 bases. This CDR3 has 15 amino acids. Trimming removed 6 bases from V and 1 base from J; junction bases left unmatched: 8. The germline CDR1 and CDR2 sequences are SNHLY and FYNNEI. The CDR3 region has the DNA TGTGCCAGCAGGGTAACGGGACAGTCCCAAGAGACCCAGTACTTC. It encodes CASRVTGQSQETQYF.

This clone was observed once. The CDR3 DNA reads TGTGCCAGCAGCTTTATCGACAGGGGGCATTCACCCCTCCACTTT. Its protein product is CASSFIDRGHSPLHF. This chain uses TRBV7-9 with TRBJ1-6; 10 bases line up with TRBD1. With 3 bases clipped from V and 8 bases from J, the junction kept 4 bases outside the gene matches. CDR1 is SEHNR and CDR2 is FQNEAQ in the germline V gene (reference sequence). The CDR3 runs 15 residues.

The chain links TRBV23-1 to TRBJ1-2; 7 bases are a match to TRBD1. TRBV23-1 is identified as an open reading frame with a role that is uncertain. The length of the CDR3 is 15 residues. The junction had 3 bases not matched to a gene; V was cut back by 0 bases and J by 2 bases. The CDR3 region is CASSQSTGNNYGYTF. In nucleotides, the CDR3 is TGCGCCAGCAGTCAATCGACAGGGAACAACTATGGCTACACCTTC.

This clone has a handful of counts. The gene calls are TRBV27 and TRBJ2-3; D unclear. The CDR3 is 16 residues long. Germline values: CDR1 MNHEY, CDR2 SMNVEV (reference sequence). V dropped 1 base and J dropped 0 bases, with 11 bases sitting between them. CDR3 protein: CASSLLPAPSTDTQYF. In nucleotides, the CDR3 is TGTGCCAGCAGTTTATTGCCAGCTCCTAGCACAGATACGCAGTATTTT.